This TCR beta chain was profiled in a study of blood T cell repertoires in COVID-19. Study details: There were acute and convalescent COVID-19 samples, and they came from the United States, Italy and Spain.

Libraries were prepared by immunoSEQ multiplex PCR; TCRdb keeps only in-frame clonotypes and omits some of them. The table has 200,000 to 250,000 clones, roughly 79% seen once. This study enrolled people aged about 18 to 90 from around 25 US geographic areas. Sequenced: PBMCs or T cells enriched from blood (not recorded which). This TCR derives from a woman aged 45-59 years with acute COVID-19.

CDR3: CASSLGQGGSYTF. CDR3 in DNA: TGTGCCAGCAGCTTGGGACAGGGGGGTAGCTACACCTTC. The J gene is TRBJ1-2, the V gene TRBV5-4; TRBD1 agrees at 9 bases. J was trimmed by 9 bases and V by 0 bases; bases with no gene match: 3. The CDR3 has 13 amino acids. Germline lookup yields CDR1 SGHNT and CDR2 YYREEE (reference sequence).